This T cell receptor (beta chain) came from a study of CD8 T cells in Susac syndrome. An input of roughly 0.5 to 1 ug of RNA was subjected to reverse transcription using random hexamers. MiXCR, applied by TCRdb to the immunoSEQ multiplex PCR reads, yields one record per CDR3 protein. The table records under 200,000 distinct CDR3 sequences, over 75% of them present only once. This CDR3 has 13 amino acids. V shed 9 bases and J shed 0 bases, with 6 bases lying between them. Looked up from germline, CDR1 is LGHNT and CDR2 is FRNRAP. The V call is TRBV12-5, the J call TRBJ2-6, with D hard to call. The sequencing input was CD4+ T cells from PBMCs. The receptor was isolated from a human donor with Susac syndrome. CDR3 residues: CASGNSGANVLTF. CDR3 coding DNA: TGTGCTAGCGGAAACTCTGGGGCCAACGTCCTGACTTTC.